Described below is a single T cell receptor (beta chain) sequence and its context. Its antigen is not identified. Repertoires were generated with immunoSEQ multiplex PCR, while TCRdb's copy carries only in-frame clones and drops some. The repertoire consists of roughly 500,000 clones, with about 96% occurring once and the leading ten covering roughly 0.06%. The investigators split CD4+ cells into a CD45RA+ naive subset and a CD45RA-negative memory subset. The data are from a study of shared clonotypes between healthy human individuals. Findings and caveats of the study: The low donor count limited represented genetic and exposure-history diversity. Large sequencing depth failed to make sorted-subset sequencing complete, rarefaction showed.

The CDR3 has 15 residues. CDR1 is MNHNS, CDR2 SASEGT, per germline. The ends lost 7 bases at V and 7 bases at J; junction bases unmatched: 11. The V call is TRBV6-1, the J call TRBJ2-7, with 12 bases identical to TRBD2. The sequence was obtained from a woman in her 30s in good health. The sample consisted of naive CD4+ T cells sorted from blood. Documented subset: CD45RA+ positively selected. The CDR3 reads CASISTSGGRGEQYF. The CDR3, as DNA: TGTGCCAGCATATCGACTAGCGGGGGCCGAGGAGAGCAGTACTTC.